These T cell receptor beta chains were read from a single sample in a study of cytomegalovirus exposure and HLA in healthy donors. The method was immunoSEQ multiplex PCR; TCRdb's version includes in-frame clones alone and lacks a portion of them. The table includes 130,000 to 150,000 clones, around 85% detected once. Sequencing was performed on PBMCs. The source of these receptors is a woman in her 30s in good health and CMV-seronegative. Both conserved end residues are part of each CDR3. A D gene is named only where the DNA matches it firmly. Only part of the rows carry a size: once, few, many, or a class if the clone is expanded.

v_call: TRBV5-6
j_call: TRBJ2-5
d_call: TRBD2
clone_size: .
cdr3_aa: CASSLIAGQETQYF
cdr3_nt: TGTGCCAGCAGCTTGATAGCGGGGCAAGAGACCCAGTACTTC

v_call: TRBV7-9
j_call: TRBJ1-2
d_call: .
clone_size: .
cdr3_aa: CASSLEGDGYTF
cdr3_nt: TGTGCCAGCAGCTTAGAAGGGGATGGCTACACCTTC

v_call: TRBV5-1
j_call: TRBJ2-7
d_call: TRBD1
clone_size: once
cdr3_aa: CASSLGRRDRVYEQYF
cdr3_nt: TGCGCCAGCAGCTTGGGGCGCCGGGACAGGGTCTACGAGCAGTACTTC

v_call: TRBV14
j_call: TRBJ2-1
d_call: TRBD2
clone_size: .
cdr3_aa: CASAPLGGKQFF
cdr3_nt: TGTGCCAGCGCTCCCTTGGGGGGGAAGCAGTTCTTC

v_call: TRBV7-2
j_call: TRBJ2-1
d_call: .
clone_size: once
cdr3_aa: CASSLVGSRDEQFF
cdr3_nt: TGTGCCAGCAGCTTAGTGGGCTCCCGTGATGAGCAGTTCTTC

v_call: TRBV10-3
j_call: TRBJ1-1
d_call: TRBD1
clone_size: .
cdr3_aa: CAISESGTGHEAFF
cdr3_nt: TGTGCCATCAGTGAGTCGGGGACAGGACATGAAGCTTTCTTT

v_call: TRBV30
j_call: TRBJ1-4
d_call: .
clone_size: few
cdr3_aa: CAWIRQNEKLFF
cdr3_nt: TGTGCCTGGATAAGACAGAATGAAAAACTGTTTTTT

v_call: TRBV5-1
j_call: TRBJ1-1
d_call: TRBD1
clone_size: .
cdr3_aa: CASSLGQGGNTEAFF
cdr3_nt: TGCGCCAGCAGCTTGGGACAGGGGGGCAACACTGAAGCTTTCTTT

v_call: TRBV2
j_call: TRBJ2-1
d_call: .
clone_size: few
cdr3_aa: CASSEGRPNEQFF
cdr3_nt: TGTGCCAGCAGTGAAGGGCGGCCCAATGAGCAGTTCTTC

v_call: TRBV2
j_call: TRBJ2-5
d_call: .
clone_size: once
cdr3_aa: CASSMVRGSETQYF
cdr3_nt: TGTGCCAGCAGTATGGTGCGAGGGTCGGAGACCCAGTACTTC

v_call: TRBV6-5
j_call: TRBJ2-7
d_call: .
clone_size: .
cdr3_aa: CASSYPVGSSYEQYF
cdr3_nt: TGTGCCAGCAGTTACCCGGTGGGGAGCTCCTACGAGCAGTACTTC

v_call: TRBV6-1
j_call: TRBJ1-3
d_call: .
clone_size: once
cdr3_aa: CASSSKGAGNTIYF
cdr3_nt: TGTGCCAGCAGTTCAAAAGGGGCGGGAAACACCATATATTTT

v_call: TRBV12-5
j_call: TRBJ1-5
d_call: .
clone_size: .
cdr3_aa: CASGRDTNGDQPQHF
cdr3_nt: TGTGCTAGTGGCCGGGACACAAACGGGGATCAGCCCCAGCATTTT

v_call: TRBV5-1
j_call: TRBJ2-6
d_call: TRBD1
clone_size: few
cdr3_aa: CASSLGQGGANVLTF
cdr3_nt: TGCGCCAGCAGCTTGGGACAGGGAGGGGCCAACGTCCTGACTTTC

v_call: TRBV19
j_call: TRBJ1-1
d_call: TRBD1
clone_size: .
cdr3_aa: CASSITGIDRDTEAFF
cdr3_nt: TGTGCCAGTAGTATTACGGGGATCGACAGGGATACTGAAGCTTTCTTT

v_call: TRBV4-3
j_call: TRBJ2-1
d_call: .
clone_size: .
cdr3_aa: CASSQDYMKGVNEQFF
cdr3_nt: TGCGCCAGCAGCCAAGACTATATGAAAGGGGTGAATGAGCAGTTCTTC

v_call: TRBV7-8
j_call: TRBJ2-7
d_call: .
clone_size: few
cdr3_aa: CASSWRSSYEQYF
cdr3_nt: TGTGCCAGCAGTTGGCGGAGCTCCTACGAGCAGTACTTC

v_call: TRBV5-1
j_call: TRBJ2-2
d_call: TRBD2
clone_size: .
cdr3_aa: CASSFPSGSAGTGELFF
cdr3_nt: TGCGCCAGCAGCTTCCCTAGCGGGAGTGCGGGCACCGGGGAGCTGTTTTTT

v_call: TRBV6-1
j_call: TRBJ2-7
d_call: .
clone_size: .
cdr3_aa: CASSETTYEQYF
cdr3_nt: TGTGCCAGCAGTGAAACTACCTACGAGCAGTACTTC

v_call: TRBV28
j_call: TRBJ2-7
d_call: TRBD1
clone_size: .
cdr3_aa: CASRAINRDRVSYEQYF
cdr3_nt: TGTGCCAGCAGGGCAATAAACCGGGACAGGGTCTCCTACGAGCAGTACTTC

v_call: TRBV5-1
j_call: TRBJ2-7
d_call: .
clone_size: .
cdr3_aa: CASSSWGRLYEQYF
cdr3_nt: TGCGCCAGCAGCTCTTGGGGGAGGCTCTACGAGCAGTACTTC

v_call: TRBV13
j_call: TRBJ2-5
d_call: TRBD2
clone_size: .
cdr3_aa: CASSLRLAGVIQETQYF
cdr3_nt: TGTGCCAGCAGCTTAAGGCTAGCGGGGGTTATACAAGAGACCCAGTACTTC

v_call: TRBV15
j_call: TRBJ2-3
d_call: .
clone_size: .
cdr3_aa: CATSRDRVYTDTQYF
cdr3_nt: TGTGCCACCAGCAGAGACAGGGTATACACAGATACGCAGTATTTT

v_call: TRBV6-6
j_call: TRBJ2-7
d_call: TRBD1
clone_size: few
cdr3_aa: CASSRGGFYEQYF
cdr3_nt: TGTGCCAGCAGTCGAGGGGGCTTCTACGAGCAGTACTTC

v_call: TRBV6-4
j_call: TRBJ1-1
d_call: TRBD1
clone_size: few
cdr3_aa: CASSQDRGTEAFF
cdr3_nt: TGTGCCAGCAGCCAGGACAGGGGGACTGAAGCTTTCTTT

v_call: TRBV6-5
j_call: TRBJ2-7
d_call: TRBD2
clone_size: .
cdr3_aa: CASSYGGVSYEQYF
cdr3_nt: TGTGCCAGCAGTTACGGGGGGGTCTCCTACGAGCAGTACTTC

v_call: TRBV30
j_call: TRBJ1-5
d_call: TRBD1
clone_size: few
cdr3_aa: CAWGDRGYQPQHF
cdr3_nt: TGTGCCTGGGGGGACAGGGGTTATCAGCCCCAGCATTTT

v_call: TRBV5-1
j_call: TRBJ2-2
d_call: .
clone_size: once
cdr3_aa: CASSLMRQTNTGELFF
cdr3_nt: TGCGCCAGCAGCTTGATGCGACAGACGAACACCGGGGAGCTGTTTTTT

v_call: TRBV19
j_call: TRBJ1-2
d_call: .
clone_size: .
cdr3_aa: CASTSRGGYTF
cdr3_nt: TGTGCCAGTACCTCGAGAGGGGGCTACACCTTC

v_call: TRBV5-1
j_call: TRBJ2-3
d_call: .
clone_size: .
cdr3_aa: CASSWSPADTDTQYF
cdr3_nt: TGCGCCAGCAGCTGGAGCCCAGCGGACACAGATACGCAGTATTTT

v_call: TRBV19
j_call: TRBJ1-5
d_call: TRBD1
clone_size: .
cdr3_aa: CASSPDRVYSNQPQHF
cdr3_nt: TGTGCCAGTAGTCCCGACAGGGTCTATAGCAATCAGCCCCAGCATTTT